This entry lists 15 T cell receptor beta chains sequenced from one sample in a study of blood T cell repertoires in COVID-19 (dated by TCRdb to 2020 to 2021). The method behind the library was the immunoSEQ multiplex PCR assay. TCRdb re-hosts the immuneACCESS table, in-frame sequences only. Its copies lack some clones; in the studies checked, an unresolved V gene accounts for under half of them, and the cause for the rest is not known. In all, the sample holds fewer than 300,000 clones, and about 91% of those were seen once. Roughly 1.2% of the sample belongs to the ten largest clones. Sequencing used PBMCs or T cells enriched from blood (not recorded which). The receptors originated from a woman aged 40 to 49 with acute COVID-19.

The rearrangement links TRBV7-9 to TRBJ1-1, with D possibly being TRBD1 (5 bases). CDR1 is SEHNR, CDR2 FQNEAQ, per germline (reference sequence). V lost 1 base, J lost 5 bases, and 14 bases lay in between. This CDR3 has 15 residues. This CDR3 reads CASSLVRGGGTEAFF. CDR3 DNA: TGTGCCAGCAGCTTAGTGCGGGGCGGAGGAACTGAAGCTTTCTTT.

The chain couples TRBV24-1 to TRBJ1-2; D is ambiguous. The CDR3 consists of 13 residues. Germline V gene sequence: CDR1 KGHDR, CDR2 SFDVKD. V was cut by 4 bases and J by 0 bases, with 5 bases left in between. CDR3 coding DNA: TGTGCCACCAGTGACCCCGCTAACTATGGCTACACCTTC. It yields the protein CATSDPANYGYTF.

This chain uses TRBV7-8 with TRBJ1-1, with TRBD1 matching 10 bases. Germline V gene data show CDR1 as SGHVS and CDR2 as FQNEAQ. The trim removed 4 bases at V and 5 bases at J, leaving 10 bases unmatched. This CDR3 has 16 residues. As DNA, the CDR3 is TGTGCCAGCAGCTATACAAGGGGACAGGGGAGGACTGAAGCTTTCTTT. Translating gives CASSYTRGQGRTEAFF.

This chain connects TRBV7-6 to TRBJ2-7, with TRBD2 identical over 8 bases. The germline V gene encodes CDR1 SGHVS and CDR2 FNYEAQ. The CDR3 spans 16 residues. The J segment lost 7 bases and the V segment lost 2 bases, leaving 13 bases of the junction unmatched. The CDR3 loop is CASSLKGAGGFVEQYF. DNA for the CDR3: TGTGCCAGCAGCTTAAAAGGGGCGGGAGGATTTGTGGAGCAGTACTTC.

The CDR3 loop reads CASSLDPPGQGQDEQFF. In DNA form, the CDR3 reads TGTGCCAGCAGCTTGGACCCTCCGGGACAGGGGCAGGATGAGCAGTTCTTC. The chain couples TRBV5-4 to TRBJ2-1; 10 bases match TRBD1. This CDR3 has 17 residues. Per germline, CDR1 SGHNT and CDR2 YYREEE (reference sequence). The ends lost 0 bases at V and 8 bases at J; junction bases unmatched: 11.

The chain couples TRBV24-1 to TRBJ1-5; D is perhaps TRBD1 (5 bases). Germline values: CDR1 KGHDR, CDR2 SFDVKD. The CDR3 has 15 amino acids. V lost 9 bases to trimming and J lost 2 bases, with 16 bases between them. Here the CDR3 DNA reads TGTGCCACCCCTCACGGGGGTATCCGCAATCAGCCCCAGCATTTT. Its protein is CATPHGGIRNQPQHF.

The gene calls are TRBV4-3 and TRBJ1-2; TRBD1 might be the D (5 bases). This CDR3 comprises 15 residues. Between the trimmed V and J ends, which lost 0 bases and 6 bases, there was a span of 14 bases. Germline lookup yields CDR1 LGHNA and CDR2 YSLEER. The CDR3 reads CASSQDLPGRNGYTF. DNA of the CDR3: TGCGCCAGCAGCCAAGATCTCCCAGGGAGGAATGGCTACACCTTC.

The count of this clone is one. The chain employs TRBV9 and TRBJ2-7, with D possibly matching TRBD2 (5 bases). CDR1 SGDLS and CDR2 YYNGEE come from the germline V gene. V was trimmed by 3 bases and J by 3 bases, leaving 13 bases between them. The CDR3 covers 14 residues. CDR3 sequence reads: CASSAGGADYEQYF. In DNA, the CDR3 is TGTGCCAGCAGCGCAGGAGGTGCCGACTACGAGCAGTACTTC.

V and J are TRBV6-1 and TRBJ1-2, with D possibly TRBD1 on 6 matching bases. V was pared by 4 bases and J by 6 bases, with 30 bases between. CDR3 length: 19 amino acids. The germline CDR1 and CDR2 sequences are MNHNS and SASEGT. CDR3 in amino acids: CASSAVTGQTLGRGDGYTF. CDR3 nucleotide sequence: TGTGCCAGCAGTGCCGTTACGGGACAAACGCTAGGGAGGGGCGATGGCTACACCTTC.

The chain is built from TRBV6-4 and TRBJ1-6, with D unresolved. This CDR3 is 15 amino acids long. V lost 6 bases and J lost 2, with 11 bases in between. Germline loops: CDR1 MRHNA, CDR2 SNTAGT. The CDR3 DNA reads as TGTGCCAGCAGGATTCAGGCAGCCTATAATTCACCCCTCCACTTT. Translated: CASRIQAAYNSPLHF.

The chain links TRBV29-1 to TRBJ2-3, with TRBD2 as a possible D gene (5 bases). Germline CDR1 SQVTM, CDR2 ANQGSEA. Trimming took 4 bases from V and 1 from J, leaving 12 bases between them. CDR3 size: 14 residues. CDR3: CSVGRSGRTDTQYF. Written as DNA, the CDR3 is TGCAGCGTTGGGCGAAGCGGACGCACAGATACGCAGTATTTT.

The chain combines TRBV28 with TRBJ2-3, with 9 bases matching TRBD1. The V gene's germline CDR1 is MDHEN and CDR2 SYDVKM. The trim removed 5 bases at V and 5 bases at J, leaving 8 bases unmatched. The CDR3 is 15 residues long. The DNA for the CDR3 is TGTGCCAGCAGTACTGGGACAGGGAGTGGAGATACGCAGTATTTT. The encoded protein is CASSTGTGSGDTQYF.

This chain joins TRBV5-1 and TRBJ2-7, with 8 nucleotides matching TRBD2. The CDR3 is made up of 16 amino acids. The germline gives CDR1 SGHRS, CDR2 YFSETQ. Trimming cost V 3 bases and J 0 bases; bases outside gene matches: 8. CDR3 loop: CASSWGPLAGSYEQYF. As DNA, the CDR3 is TGCGCCAGCAGCTGGGGGCCCCTAGCGGGCTCCTACGAGCAGTACTTC.

The rearrangement links TRBV6-5 to TRBJ2-2, with 7 bases that match TRBD1. The germline CDR1 and CDR2 sequences are MNHEY and SVGAGI. This CDR3 comprises 15 residues. J lost 4 bases, V lost 7 bases, and 9 bases had no gene match. The CDR3 reads CASKTSTGFTGELFF. The CDR3 DNA reads as TGTGCCAGCAAAACCTCGACAGGGTTCACCGGGGAGCTGTTTTTT.

The V and J genes are TRBV9 and TRBJ2-3; no clear D. This CDR3 is 14 amino acids long. Trimming left V 4 bases short and J 6 bases short, with 15 bases between. Germline assignment: CDR1 SGDLS and CDR2 YYNGEE. CDR3 DNA sequence: TGTGCCAGCAGCCCCAACCCCCGTCAGGATACGCAGTATTTT. The encoded protein is CASSPNPRQDTQYF.